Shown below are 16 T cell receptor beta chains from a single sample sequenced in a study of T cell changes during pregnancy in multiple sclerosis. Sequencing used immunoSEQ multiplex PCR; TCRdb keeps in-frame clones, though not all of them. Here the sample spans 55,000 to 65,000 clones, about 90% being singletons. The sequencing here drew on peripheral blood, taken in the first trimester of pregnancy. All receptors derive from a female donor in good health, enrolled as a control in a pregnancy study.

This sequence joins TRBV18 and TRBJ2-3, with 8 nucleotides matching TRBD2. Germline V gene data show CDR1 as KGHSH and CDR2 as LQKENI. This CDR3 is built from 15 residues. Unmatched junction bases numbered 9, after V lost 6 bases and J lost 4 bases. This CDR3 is CASSPVGGAADTQYF. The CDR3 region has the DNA TGTGCCAGCTCCCCTGTCGGGGGGGCAGCAGATACGCAGTATTTT. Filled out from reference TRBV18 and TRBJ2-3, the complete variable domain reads NAGVMQNPRHLVRRRGQEARLRCSPMKGHSHVYWYRQLPEEGLKFMVYLQKENIIDESGMPKERFSAEFPKEGPSILRIQQVVRGDSAAYFCASSPVGGAADTQYFGPGTRLTVL.

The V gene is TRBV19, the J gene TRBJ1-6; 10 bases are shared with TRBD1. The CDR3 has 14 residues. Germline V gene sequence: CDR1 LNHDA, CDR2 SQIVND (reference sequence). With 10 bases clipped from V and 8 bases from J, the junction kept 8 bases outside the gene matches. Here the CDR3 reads CATFGTGVDSPLHF. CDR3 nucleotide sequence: TGTGCCACCTTCGGGACAGGGGTTGATTCACCCCTCCACTTT.

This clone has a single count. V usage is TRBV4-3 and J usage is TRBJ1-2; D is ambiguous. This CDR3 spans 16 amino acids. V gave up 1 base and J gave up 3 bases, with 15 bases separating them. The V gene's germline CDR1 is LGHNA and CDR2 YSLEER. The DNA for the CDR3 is TGCGCCAGCAGCCAAGCACACTCGGGTAATGACTATGGCTACACCTTC. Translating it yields CASSQAHSGNDYGYTF.

In DNA form, the CDR3 reads TGTGCCTGGAGTGTGGCAGGCATGAACACTGAAGCTTTCTTT. Translation: CAWSVAGMNTEAFF. The chain is built from TRBV30 and TRBJ1-1; no firm D call. The CDR3 totals 14 residues. V dropped 0 bases and J dropped 0 bases, with 8 bases sitting between them. The germline V gene encodes CDR1 GTSNPN and CDR2 SVGIG (reference sequence).

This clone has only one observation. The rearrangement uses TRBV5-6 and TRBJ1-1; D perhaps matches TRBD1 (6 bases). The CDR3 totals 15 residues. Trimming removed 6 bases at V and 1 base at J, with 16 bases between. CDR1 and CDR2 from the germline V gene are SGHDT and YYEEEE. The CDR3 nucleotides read TGTGCCAGCACCGTGTGGGGGCAAGGGAACACTGAAGCTTTCTTT. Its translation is CASTVWGQGNTEAFF.

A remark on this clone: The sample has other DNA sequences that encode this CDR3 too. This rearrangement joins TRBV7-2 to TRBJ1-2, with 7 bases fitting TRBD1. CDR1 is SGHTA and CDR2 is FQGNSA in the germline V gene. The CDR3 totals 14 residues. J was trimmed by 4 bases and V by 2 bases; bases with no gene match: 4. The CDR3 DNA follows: TGTGCCAGCAGCTTATTAGGGGGCCTCTATGGCTACACCTTC. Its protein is CASSLLGGLYGYTF.

This CDR3 reads CASSPTRDTYSNQPQHF. DNA of the CDR3: TGTGCCAGCAGCCCCACCCGGGACACCTATAGCAATCAGCCCCAGCATTTT. The J gene is TRBJ1-5, the V gene TRBV5-8; tentative D call: TRBD1 (6 bases). Trimming stripped 4 bases from V and 0 bases from J, with 17 bases between. Germline V gives CDR1 SGHTS, CDR2 YDEGEE. CDR3 length: 17 amino acids.

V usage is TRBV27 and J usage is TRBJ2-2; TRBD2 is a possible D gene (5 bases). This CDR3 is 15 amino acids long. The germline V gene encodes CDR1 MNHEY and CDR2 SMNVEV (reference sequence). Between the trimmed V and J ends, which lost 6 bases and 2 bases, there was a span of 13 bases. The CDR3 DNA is TGTGCCAGCAGCAACGAGAGGGCCAACACCGGGGAGCTGTTTTTT. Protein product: CASSNERANTGELFF.

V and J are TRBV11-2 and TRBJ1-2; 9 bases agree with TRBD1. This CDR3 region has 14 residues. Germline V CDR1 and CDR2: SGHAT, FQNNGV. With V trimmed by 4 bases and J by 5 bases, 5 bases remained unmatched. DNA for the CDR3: TGTGCCAGCAGCTCCCGGACAGGGGAATATGGCTACACCTTC. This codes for CASSSRTGEYGYTF.

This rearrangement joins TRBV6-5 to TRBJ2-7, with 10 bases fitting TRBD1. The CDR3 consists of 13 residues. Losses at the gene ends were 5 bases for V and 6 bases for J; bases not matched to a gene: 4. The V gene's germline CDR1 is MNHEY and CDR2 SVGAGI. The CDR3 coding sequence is TGTGCCAGCAGTGCGGGACAGGGGACCGAGCAGTACTTC. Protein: CASSAGQGTEQYF.

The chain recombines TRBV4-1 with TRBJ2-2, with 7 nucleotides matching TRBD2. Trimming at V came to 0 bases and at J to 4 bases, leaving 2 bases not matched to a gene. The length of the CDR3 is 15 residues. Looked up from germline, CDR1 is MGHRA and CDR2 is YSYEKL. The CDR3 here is CASSQDRTSTGELFF. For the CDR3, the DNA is TGCGCCAGCAGCCAAGACCGGACTAGCACCGGGGAGCTGTTTTTT.

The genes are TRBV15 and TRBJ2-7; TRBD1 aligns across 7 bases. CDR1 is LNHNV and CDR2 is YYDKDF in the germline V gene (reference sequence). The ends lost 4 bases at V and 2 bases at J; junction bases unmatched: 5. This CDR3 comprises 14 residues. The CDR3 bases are TGTGCCACCAGCAACCCGGGACAGACCTACGAGCAGTACTTC. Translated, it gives CATSNPGQTYEQYF.

The CDR3 loop is CASSSGQSSYEQYF. For the CDR3, the DNA is TGTGCCAGCAGCTCCGGACAGAGCTCCTACGAGCAGTACTTC. The gene calls are TRBV5-6 and TRBJ2-7, with a tentative D call TRBD1 (6 bases). The CDR3 extends over 14 amino acids. Germline lookup yields CDR1 SGHDT and CDR2 YYEEEE. Trimming cost V 3 bases and J 0 bases, with 10 bases left between them.

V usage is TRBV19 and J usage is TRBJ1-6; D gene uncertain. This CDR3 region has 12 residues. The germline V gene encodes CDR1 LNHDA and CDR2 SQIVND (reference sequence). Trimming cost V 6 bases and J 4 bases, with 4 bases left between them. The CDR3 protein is CASSQYNSPLHF. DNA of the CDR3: TGTGCCAGTAGCCAATATAATTCACCCCTCCACTTT.

The CDR3 spells CASSQSGTAGSTQYF. As DNA, the CDR3 is TGTGCCAGCAGCCAGTCTGGGACAGCTGGCAGTACGCAGTATTTT. The rearrangement links TRBV6-5 to TRBJ2-3; 7 nucleotides line up with TRBD1. Germline trimming cut 6 bases from V and 8 bases from J; bases unmatched to any gene: 14. This CDR3 contains 15 residues. The germline gives CDR1 MNHEY, CDR2 SVGAGI.

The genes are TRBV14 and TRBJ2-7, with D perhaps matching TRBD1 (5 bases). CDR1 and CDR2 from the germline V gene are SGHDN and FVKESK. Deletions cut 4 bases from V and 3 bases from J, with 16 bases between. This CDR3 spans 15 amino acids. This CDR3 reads CASSPEQDTHYEQYF. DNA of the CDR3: TGTGCCAGCAGCCCGGAACAGGACACCCACTACGAGCAGTACTTC.